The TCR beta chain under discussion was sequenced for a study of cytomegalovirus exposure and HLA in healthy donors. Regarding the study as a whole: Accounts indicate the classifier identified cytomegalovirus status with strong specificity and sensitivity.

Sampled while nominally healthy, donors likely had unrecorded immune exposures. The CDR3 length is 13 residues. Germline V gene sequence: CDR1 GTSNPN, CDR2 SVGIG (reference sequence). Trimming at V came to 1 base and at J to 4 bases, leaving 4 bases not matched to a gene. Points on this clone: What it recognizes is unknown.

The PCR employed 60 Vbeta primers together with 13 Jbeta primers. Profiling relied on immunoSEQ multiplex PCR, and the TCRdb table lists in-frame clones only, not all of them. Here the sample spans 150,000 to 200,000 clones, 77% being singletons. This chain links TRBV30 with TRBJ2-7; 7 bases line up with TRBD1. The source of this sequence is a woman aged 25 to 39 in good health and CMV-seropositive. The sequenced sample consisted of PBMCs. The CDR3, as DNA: TGTGCCTGGAGTGCAGACAGGGATTACGAGCAGTACTTC. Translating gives CAWSADRDYEQYF.